A single sample is the source of the 15 T cell receptor beta chains below, sequenced in a study of control samples from healthy donors and cancer patients. Clones were read by immunoSEQ multiplex PCR, and TCRdb kept only the in-frame ones, dropping some. The sample consists of about 110,000 clones, 88% of them appearing once. The sequenced sample was PBMCs. The receptors derive from a woman aged 55-69 years with lung cancer.

This chain joins TRBV11-1 and TRBJ1-1, with D hard to call. The V and J ends lost 4 bases and 1 base respectively, with 1 base between them. The length of the CDR3 is 11 residues. Germline CDR1 SGHAT, CDR2 FQDESV (reference sequence). The CDR3: CASSSNTEAFF. Here the CDR3 DNA reads TGTGCCAGCAGCTCGAACACTGAAGCTTTCTTT. Variable domain in full (rest from reference TRBV11-1 and TRBJ1-1): EAEVAQSPRYKITEKSQAVAFWCDPISGHATLYWYRQILGQGPELLVQFQDESVVDDSQLPKDRFSAERLKGVDSTLKIQPAELGDSAMYLCASSSNTEAFFGQGTRLTVV.

The chain combines TRBV6-5 with TRBJ1-5; TRBD1 might be the D (5 bases). Trimming stripped 6 bases from V and 2 bases from J, with 14 bases between. Per germline, CDR1 MNHEY and CDR2 SVGAGI. This CDR3 spans 15 amino acids. Here the CDR3 DNA reads TGTGCCAGCAGCCAACCGCAAGGGGGCAATCAGCCCCAGCATTTT. Amino acids: CASSQPQGGNQPQHF.

This chain links TRBV12-3 or TRBV12-4 with TRBJ2-1; weak D call: TRBD2 (5 bases). V was pared by 2 bases and J by 8 bases, with 10 bases between. CDR3 length: 13 residues. The CDR3 nucleotides are TGTGCCAGCAGTTTACATGGGAGCGATGAGCAGTTCTTC. This translates into CASSLHGSDEQFF.

This clone was detected only once. This chain joins TRBV6-2 or TRBV6-3 and TRBJ1-2; no firm D call. V lost 2 bases and J lost 6, with 7 bases in between. The CDR3 sequence is 12 residues long. CDR1 is MNHEY, CDR2 SVGEGT, per germline. CDR3 region: CASSYSSHGYTF. The DNA for the CDR3 is TGTGCCAGCAGTTACAGTTCTCATGGCTACACCTTC.

The genes are TRBV7-9 and TRBJ2-1, with TRBD2 identical over 7 bases. The germline gives CDR1 SEHNR, CDR2 FQNEAQ (reference sequence). The CDR3 length is 16 residues. The junction had 9 bases not matched to a gene; V was cut back by 2 bases and J by 5 bases. The CDR3 DNA reads TGTGCCAGCAGCTTATGGGGGAGGGAGGGGAACAATGAGCAGTTCTTC. Translated, it gives CASSLWGREGNNEQFF.

The rearrangement links TRBV13 to TRBJ2-1; 11 nucleotides line up with TRBD2. The CDR3 is 15 residues long. Germline CDR1 PRHDT, CDR2 FYEKMQ (reference sequence). Losses at the gene ends were 4 bases for V and 8 bases for J; bases not matched to a gene: 7. The CDR3 nucleotides are TGTGCCAGCAGCTATAGCGGGGGGGCCGCCGATGAGCAGTTCTTC. As protein: CASSYSGGAADEQFF.

The J gene is TRBJ2-1, the V gene TRBV5-1, with 15 bases that match TRBD2. The CDR3 contains 16 residues. Germline V gives CDR1 SGHRS, CDR2 YFSETQ. J gave up 4 bases and V 4 bases, and 3 bases lay outside the gene matches. CDR3 in amino acids: CASSAGTSGGYNEQFF. For the CDR3, the DNA is TGCGCCAGCAGCGCCGGGACTAGCGGGGGGTACAATGAGCAGTTCTTC.

The J gene is TRBJ2-7, the V gene TRBV15; D assignment may be TRBD1 or TRBD2 (5 bases each). V dropped 6 bases and J dropped 0 bases, with 9 bases sitting between them. Germline values: CDR1 LNHNV, CDR2 YYDKDF (reference sequence). This CDR3 comprises 13 residues. The CDR3 region has the DNA TGTGCCACCAGGGGGGTTGGCTCCTACGAGCAGTACTTC. Amino acid sequence: CATRGVGSYEQYF.

The chain joins TRBV5-1 to TRBJ2-2, with D possibly TRBD2 on 7 matching bases. The length of the CDR3 is 17 residues. The V gene's germline CDR1 is SGHRS and CDR2 YFSETQ. The V and J ends lost 0 bases and 0 bases respectively, with 12 bases between them. CDR3 nucleotide sequence: TGCGCCAGCAGCTTGGGTCCGGGGGGCGCGAACACCGGGGAGCTGTTTTTT. It codes for CASSLGPGGANTGELFF.

This chain connects TRBV30 to TRBJ2-5, with a possible D match to TRBD2 (6 bases). The germline V and J ends were trimmed by 2 bases and 7 bases, with 20 bases remaining between them. Germline assignment: CDR1 GTSNPN and CDR2 SVGIG (reference sequence). There are 15 residues in the CDR3. Here the CDR3 reads CAWSRSSAGEGTQYF. The CDR3 region has the DNA TGTGCCTGGAGTCGGTCTAGCGCCGGCGAGGGGACCCAGTACTTC.

The DNA for the CDR3 is TGTGCCAGCAGTTACCAAGCGGACAGGGCCCAGCATTTT. It specifies CASSYQADRAQHF. The gene calls are TRBV6-2 or TRBV6-3 and TRBJ1-5; 8 nucleotides match TRBD1. The CDR3 has 13 residues. Trimming removed 2 bases from V and 11 bases from J; junction bases left unmatched: 5. CDR1 and CDR2 from the germline V gene are MNHEY and SVGEGT.

The table lists this clone with a count of one. CDR3 sequence reads: CAWRTGSYEQYF. CDR3 in DNA: TGTGCCTGGAGGACGGGCTCCTACGAGCAGTACTTC. The chain joins TRBV30 to TRBJ2-7; D uncertain. Trimming shortened V by 3 bases and J by 0 bases, and 6 bases separated the two germline ends. Germline values: CDR1 GTSNPN, CDR2 SVGIG (reference sequence). This CDR3 contains 12 residues.

The gene calls are TRBV7-2 and TRBJ1-5; 8 bases match TRBD1. Losses at the gene ends were 5 bases for V and 4 bases for J; bases not matched to a gene: 16. The CDR3 contains 18 residues. The germline V gene encodes CDR1 SGHTA and CDR2 FQGNSA. DNA for the CDR3: TGTGCCAGCAGCCCCGCCCCATACAGGGGGTCAGGTAATCAGCCCCAGCATTTT. It encodes CASSPAPYRGSGNQPQHF.

This chain's CDR3 is CASSLPGQGTQFYGYTF. The CDR3 DNA follows: TGTGCCAGCAGCCTTCCGGGACAGGGGACCCAATTTTATGGCTACACCTTC. The chain has TRBV7-2 and TRBJ1-2; 10 positions agree with TRBD1. V lost 5 bases and J lost 5; bases outside the gene matches: 14. The germline V gene has CDR1 SGHTA and CDR2 FQGNSA. The CDR3 runs 17 residues.

The CDR3 DNA follows: TGCAGTGCTAGGTGGACGGATACGCAGTATTTT. It translates to CSARWTDTQYF. The rearrangement links TRBV20-1 to TRBJ2-3; D not resolved. Germline CDR1 reads DFQATT; CDR2 reads SNEGSKA (reference sequence). The CDR3 covers 11 residues. V shed 3 bases and J shed 6 bases, with 7 bases lying between them.